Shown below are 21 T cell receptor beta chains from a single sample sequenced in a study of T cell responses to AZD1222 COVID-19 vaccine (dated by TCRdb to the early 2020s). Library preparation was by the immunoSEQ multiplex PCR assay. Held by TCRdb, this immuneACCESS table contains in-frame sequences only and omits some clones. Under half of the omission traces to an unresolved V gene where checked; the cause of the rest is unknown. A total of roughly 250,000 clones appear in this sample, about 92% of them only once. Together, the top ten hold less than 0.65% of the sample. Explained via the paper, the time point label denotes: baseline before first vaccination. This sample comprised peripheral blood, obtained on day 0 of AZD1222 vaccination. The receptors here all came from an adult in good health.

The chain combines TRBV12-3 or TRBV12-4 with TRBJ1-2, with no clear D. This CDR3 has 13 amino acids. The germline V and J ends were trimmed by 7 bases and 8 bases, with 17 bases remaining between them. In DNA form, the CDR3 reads TGTGCCAGCAACCCCCCCGGGAGGATGGGCTACACCTTC. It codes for CASNPPGRMGYTF.

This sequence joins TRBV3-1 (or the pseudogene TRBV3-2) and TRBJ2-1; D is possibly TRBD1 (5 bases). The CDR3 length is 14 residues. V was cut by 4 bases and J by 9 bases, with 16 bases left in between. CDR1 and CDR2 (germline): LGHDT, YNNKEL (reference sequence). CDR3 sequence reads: CASSPMSSRGEQFF. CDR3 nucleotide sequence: TGTGCCAGCAGCCCTATGTCGAGTAGGGGTGAGCAGTTCTTC.

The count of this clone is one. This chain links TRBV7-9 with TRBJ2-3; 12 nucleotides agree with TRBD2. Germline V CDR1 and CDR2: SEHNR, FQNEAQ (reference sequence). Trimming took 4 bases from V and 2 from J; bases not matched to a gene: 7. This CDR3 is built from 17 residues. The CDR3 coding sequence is TGTGCCAGCAGCTCTCGACTAGCGGGGGACCTCACAGATACGCAGTATTTT. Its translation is CASSSRLAGDLTDTQYF.

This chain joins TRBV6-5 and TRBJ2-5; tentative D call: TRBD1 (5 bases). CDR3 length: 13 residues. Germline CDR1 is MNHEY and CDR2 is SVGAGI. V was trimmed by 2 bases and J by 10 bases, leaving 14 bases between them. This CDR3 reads CASSYEVQVGQYF. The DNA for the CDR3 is TGTGCCAGCAGTTACGAGGTACAGGTGGGCCAGTACTTC.

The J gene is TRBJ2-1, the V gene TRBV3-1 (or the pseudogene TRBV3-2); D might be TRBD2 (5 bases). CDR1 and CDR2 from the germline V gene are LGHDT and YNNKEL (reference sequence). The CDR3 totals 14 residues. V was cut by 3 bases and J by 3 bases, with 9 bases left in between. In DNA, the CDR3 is TGTGCCAGCAGCCACCCTACTAGCTACAATGAGCAGTTCTTC. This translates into CASSHPTSYNEQFF.

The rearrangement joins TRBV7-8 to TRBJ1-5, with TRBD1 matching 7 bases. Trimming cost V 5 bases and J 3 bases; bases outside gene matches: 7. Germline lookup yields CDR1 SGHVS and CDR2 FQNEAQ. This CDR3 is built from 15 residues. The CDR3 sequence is CASSNTQGVNQPQHF. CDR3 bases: TGTGCCAGCAGCAACACCCAGGGGGTCAATCAGCCCCAGCATTTT.

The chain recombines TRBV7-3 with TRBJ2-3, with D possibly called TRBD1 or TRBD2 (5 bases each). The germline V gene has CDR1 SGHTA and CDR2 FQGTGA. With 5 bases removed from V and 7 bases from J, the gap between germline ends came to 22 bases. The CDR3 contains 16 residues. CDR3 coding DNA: TGTGCCAGCAGCCTAGGGACCCACGCTCGCGGATATACGCAGTATTTT. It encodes CASSLGTHARGYTQYF.

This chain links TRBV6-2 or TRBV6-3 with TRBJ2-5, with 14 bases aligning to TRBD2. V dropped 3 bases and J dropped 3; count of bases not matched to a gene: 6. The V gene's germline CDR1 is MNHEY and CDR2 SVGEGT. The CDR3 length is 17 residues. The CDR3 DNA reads TGTGCCAGCAGTTATTTGGGGGGACTAGCGGGAGAAGAGACCCAGTACTTC. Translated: CASSYLGGLAGEETQYF.

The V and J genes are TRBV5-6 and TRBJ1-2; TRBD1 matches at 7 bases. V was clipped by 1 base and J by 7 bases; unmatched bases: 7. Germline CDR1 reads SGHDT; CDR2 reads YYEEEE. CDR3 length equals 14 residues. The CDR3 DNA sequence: TGTGCCAGCAGCTTGTGGAAGGGGGCACGTGGCTACACCTTC. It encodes CASSLWKGARGYTF.

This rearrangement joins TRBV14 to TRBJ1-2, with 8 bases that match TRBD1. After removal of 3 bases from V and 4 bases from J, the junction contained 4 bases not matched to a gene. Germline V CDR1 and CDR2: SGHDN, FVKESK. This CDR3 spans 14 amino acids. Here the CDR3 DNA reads TGTGCCAGCAGCCATCCCGGACAGGGCTATGGCTACACCTTC. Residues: CASSHPGQGYGYTF.

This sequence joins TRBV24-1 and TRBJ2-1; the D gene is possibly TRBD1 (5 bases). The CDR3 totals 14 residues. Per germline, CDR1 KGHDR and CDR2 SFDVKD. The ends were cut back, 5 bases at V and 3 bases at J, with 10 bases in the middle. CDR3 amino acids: CATSVGQGYNEQFF. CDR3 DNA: TGTGCCACCAGTGTCGGGCAGGGCTACAATGAGCAGTTCTTC.

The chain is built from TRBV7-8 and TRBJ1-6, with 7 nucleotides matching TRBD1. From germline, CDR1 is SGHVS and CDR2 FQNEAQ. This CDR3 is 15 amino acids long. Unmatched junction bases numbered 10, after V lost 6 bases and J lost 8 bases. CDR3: CASSLRTGAYSPLHF. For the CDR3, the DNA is TGTGCCAGCAGTCTGAGAACAGGGGCCTATTCACCCCTCCACTTT.

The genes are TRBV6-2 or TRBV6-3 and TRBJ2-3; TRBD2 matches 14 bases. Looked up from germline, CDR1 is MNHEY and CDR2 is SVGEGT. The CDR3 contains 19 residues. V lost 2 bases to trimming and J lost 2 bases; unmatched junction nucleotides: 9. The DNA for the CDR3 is TGTGCCAGCAGTTACGTGGGGACTAGCGGGGGAAGTTTCACAGATACGCAGTATTTT. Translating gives CASSYVGTSGGSFTDTQYF.

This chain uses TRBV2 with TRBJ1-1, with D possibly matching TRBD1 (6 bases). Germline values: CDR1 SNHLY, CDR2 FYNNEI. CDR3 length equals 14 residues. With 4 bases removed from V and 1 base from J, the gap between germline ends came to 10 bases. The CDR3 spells CASSAWDTNTEAFF. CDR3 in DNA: TGTGCCAGCAGTGCTTGGGACACGAACACTGAAGCTTTCTTT.

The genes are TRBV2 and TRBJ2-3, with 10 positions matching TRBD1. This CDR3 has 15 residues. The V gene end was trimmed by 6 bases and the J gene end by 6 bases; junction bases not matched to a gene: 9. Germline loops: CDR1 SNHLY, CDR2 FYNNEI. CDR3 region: CASSLRQGAQDTQYF. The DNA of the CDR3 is TGTGCCAGCAGCCTTAGACAGGGGGCACAGGATACGCAGTATTTT. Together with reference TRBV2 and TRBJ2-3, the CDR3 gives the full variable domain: EPEVTQTPSHQVTQMGQEVILRCVPISNHLYFYWYRQILGQKVEFLVSFYNNEISEKSEIFDDQFSVERPDGSNFTLKIRSTKLEDSAMYFCASSLRQGAQDTQYFGPGTRLTVL.

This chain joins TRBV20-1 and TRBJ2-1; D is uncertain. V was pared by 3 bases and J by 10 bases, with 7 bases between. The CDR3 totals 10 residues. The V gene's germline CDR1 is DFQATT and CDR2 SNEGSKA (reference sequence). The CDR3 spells CSASLWEQFF. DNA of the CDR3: TGCAGTGCTAGCCTCTGGGAGCAGTTCTTC.

CDR3 protein: CAIVGTVNTDTQYF. Written as DNA, the CDR3 is TGTGCCATTGTCGGGACAGTTAACACAGATACGCAGTATTTT. The V gene is TRBV6-5, the J gene TRBJ2-3; 7 bases fit TRBD1. This CDR3 has 14 amino acids. Germline V CDR1 and CDR2: MNHEY, SVGAGI. V was pared by 10 bases and J by 2 bases, with 9 bases of the junction left unmatched.

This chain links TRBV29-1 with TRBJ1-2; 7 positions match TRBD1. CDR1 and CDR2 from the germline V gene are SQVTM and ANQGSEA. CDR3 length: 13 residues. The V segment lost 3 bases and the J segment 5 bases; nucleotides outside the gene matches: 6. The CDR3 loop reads CSVETGPTYGYTF. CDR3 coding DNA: TGCAGCGTTGAGACAGGGCCGACGTATGGCTACACCTTC.

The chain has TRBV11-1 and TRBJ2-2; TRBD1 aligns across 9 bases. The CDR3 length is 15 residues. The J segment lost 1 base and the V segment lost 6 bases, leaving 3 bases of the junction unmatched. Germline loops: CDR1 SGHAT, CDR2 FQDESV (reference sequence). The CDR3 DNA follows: TGTGCCAGCAGGTTGGGACAGGGGAACACCGGGGAGCTGTTTTTT. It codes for CASRLGQGNTGELFF.

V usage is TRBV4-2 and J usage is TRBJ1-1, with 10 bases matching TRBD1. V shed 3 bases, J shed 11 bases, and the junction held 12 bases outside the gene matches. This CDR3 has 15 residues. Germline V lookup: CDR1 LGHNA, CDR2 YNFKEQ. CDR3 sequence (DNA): TGTGCCAGCAGCCACCCCGGGACAGGGGCGAGTTGGGCTTTCTTT. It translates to CASSHPGTGASWAFF.

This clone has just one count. CDR3 in DNA: TGTGCCAGCACCTCGGGGGGGGGCTCTGGAAACACCATATATTTT. This codes for CASTSGGGSGNTIYF. The gene calls are TRBV28 and TRBJ1-3; TRBD1 might be the D (5 bases). With 7 bases removed from V and 0 bases from J, the gap between germline ends came to 13 bases. The germline V gene has CDR1 MDHEN and CDR2 SYDVKM. The CDR3 has 15 residues.